This TCR beta chain was observed in a study of tumor-infiltrating lymphocytes in primary liver carcinoma. The CDR3 spans 14 residues. Germline assignment: CDR1 SGHAT and CDR2 FQNNGV. Making TCR beta cDNA involved roughly 500 ng total RNA and a constant-region primer. Three-round nested multiplex PCR performed with slightly modified ARM-PCR produced the TCR beta libraries. Researchers ran the first two PCR rounds for approximately 9 cycles each with TRBV1-TRBV30 forward primers and a C-beta reverse primer. TCRdb processed the multiplex PCR reads anew with MiXCR; each CDR3 protein has one entry. The sample holds about 300,000 distinct CDR3 sequences, less than 75% seen once. Both blood RNA, taken from unsorted whole blood, and germline DNA were extracted. Remarks on this clonotype: One end of the junction varies from germline; a read error may be responsible.

The sequenced material came from peripheral blood. The chain employs TRBV11-2 and TRBJ2-5; 13 bases are shared with TRBD2. The TCR was taken from a man aged 35-49 years with primary liver carcinoma and hepatitis B virus infection. CDR3 region: CASSFGLAGEIQYF. CDR3 sequence (DNA): TGTGCCAGCAGCTTTGGACTAGCGGGAGAGATCCAGTACTTC.